The 24 T cell receptor beta chains reported below all come from one sample, sequenced in a study of radiotherapy plus CTLA-4 blockade in lung cancer. Method: immunoSEQ multiplex PCR; TCRdb's copy keeps in-frame clones and lacks some. This sample has around 91,000 clones, with about 86% found just once. This specimen was peripheral blood, taken from a patient treated with radiotherapy plus ipilimumab. The receptors were gathered from a human donor with non-small cell lung cancer that progressed on radiotherapy plus ipilimumab.

The chain has TRBV6-6 and TRBJ2-7; D uncertain. The CDR3 loop spans 11 amino acids. Trimming took off 4 bases at V and 4 bases at J, with 5 bases between the two ends. Germline assignment: CDR1 MNHNY and CDR2 SVGAGI (reference sequence). This CDR3 is CASSSPYEQYF. The CDR3 DNA follows: TGTGCCAGCAGTTCCCCATACGAGCAGTACTTC.

This sequence joins TRBV5-1 and TRBJ2-3, with 9 bases that match TRBD2. The germline CDR1 and CDR2 sequences are SGHRS and YFSETQ. V shed 0 bases and J 5 bases; nucleotides not matched to a gene: 10. The CDR3 consists of 17 residues. DNA of the CDR3: TGCGCCAGCAGCTTGGATGTGGTGCTAGCGGGAAAAGATACGCAGTATTTT. Amino acid sequence: CASSLDVVLAGKDTQYF.

The chain uses TRBV10-3 and TRBJ1-1, with TRBD1 matching over 9 bases. This CDR3 spans 21 amino acids. Germline V gene sequence: CDR1 ENHRY, CDR2 SYGVKD. V lost 4 bases, J lost 0 bases, and 21 bases stayed unmatched. For the CDR3, the DNA is TGTGCCATCAGTGCCCGAGGTCTACAAACAGGGGGCGTCGAGTTGAACACTGAAGCTTTCTTT. Protein: CAISARGLQTGGVELNTEAFF.

The V and J genes are TRBV10-3 and TRBJ1-2, with D possibly TRBD1 on 5 matching bases. V lost 3 bases and J 9 bases, leaving 23 bases between the germline ends. The CDR3 length is 16 residues. Germline V gene data show CDR1 as ENHRY and CDR2 as SYGVKD. The CDR3, as DNA: TGTGCCATCAGTGATGCCGGGACCTCCTCTATTAATAGCTACACCTTC. Protein sequence: CAISDAGTSSINSYTF.

The chain couples TRBV2 to TRBJ2-1; 11 nucleotides line up with TRBD2. Germline-derived CDR1 and CDR2 are SNHLY and FYNNEI. V was pared by 2 bases and J by 4 bases, with 1 base of the junction left unmatched. This CDR3 comprises 15 residues. DNA for the CDR3: TGTGCCAGCAGTGAAACTAGCGGGGGATACAATGAGCAGTTCTTC. Protein sequence: CASSETSGGYNEQFF. The full variable domain, in which reference TRBV2 and TRBJ2-1 provide the parts outside the CDR3, is EPEVTQTPSHQVTQMGQEVILRCVPISNHLYFYWYRQILGQKVEFLVSFYNNEISEKSEIFDDQFSVERPDGSNFTLKIRSTKLEDSAMYFCASSETSGGYNEQFFGPGTRLTVL.

The V call is TRBV9, the J call TRBJ1-3, with 7 bases aligning to TRBD1. The CDR3 is 17 amino acids. V lost 1 base and J lost 5; bases outside the gene matches: 12. In germline, CDR1 is SGDLS, CDR2 YYNGEE. This CDR3 is CASSVKREGAKRNTIYF. As DNA, the CDR3 is TGTGCCAGCAGCGTAAAGAGGGAGGGGGCTAAGCGAAACACCATATATTTT.

This chain uses TRBV11-2 with TRBJ2-1; 10 bases line up with TRBD2. The trim removed 2 bases at V and 7 bases at J, leaving 2 bases unmatched. Looked up from germline, CDR1 is SGHAT and CDR2 is FQNNGV. This CDR3 has 14 amino acids. This chain's CDR3 is CASSLTAGGNEQFF. DNA for the CDR3: TGTGCCAGCAGCTTAACAGCGGGAGGGAATGAGCAGTTCTTC.

The V gene is TRBV4-2, the J gene TRBJ2-7; TRBD1 aligns across 8 bases. Germline assignment: CDR1 LGHNA and CDR2 YNFKEQ. The CDR3 has 15 residues. Trimming removed 0 bases from V and 2 bases from J; junction bases left unmatched: 3. CDR3 bases: TGTGCCAGCAGCCAAGAAGAGACAGGGGCCTACGAGCAGTACTTC. It yields the protein CASSQEETGAYEQYF.

The chain carries TRBV6-1 and TRBJ2-7; TRBD1 is a possible D gene (6 bases). The CDR3 is 15 residues long. From germline, CDR1 is MNHNS and CDR2 SASEGT. The V and J ends lost 11 bases and 0 bases respectively, with 20 bases between them. The CDR3 spells CAGSQSGALSYEQYF. The DNA of the CDR3 is TGTGCCGGAAGTCAATCAGGGGCTCTCTCCTACGAGCAGTACTTC.

This clone was seen a handful of times. V usage is TRBV5-8 and J usage is TRBJ1-5; no clear D gene. The CDR3 consists of 12 residues. V was trimmed by 2 bases and J by 6 bases, leaving 6 bases between them. Germline V gene data show CDR1 as SGHTS and CDR2 as YDEGEE. The chain's CDR3 is CASSFMSQPQHF. CDR3 nucleotides: TGTGCCAGCAGCTTTATGAGTCAGCCCCAGCATTTT.

This chain connects TRBV5-6 to TRBJ1-2; TRBD1 is a possible D gene (6 bases). The CDR3 runs 15 residues. Germline lookup yields CDR1 SGHDT and CDR2 YYEEEE. Trimming removed 6 bases at V and 7 bases at J, with 22 bases between. This chain's CDR3 is CASTPDRQAFSGYTF. The CDR3 DNA follows: TGTGCCAGCACCCCAGACCGACAGGCATTCTCTGGCTACACCTTC.

This clone occurred once. The chain has TRBV6-1 and TRBJ2-2, with TRBD2 matching 9 bases. The CDR3 is 14 amino acids. The V gene's germline CDR1 is MNHNS and CDR2 SASEGT. The J segment lost 8 bases and the V segment lost 8 bases, leaving 9 bases of the junction unmatched. CDR3: CASPGLAGGGELFF. The DNA for the CDR3 is TGTGCCAGCCCGGGACTAGCTGGGGGAGGGGAGCTGTTTTTT.

The V and J genes are TRBV9 and TRBJ2-1; no firm D call. From germline, CDR1 is SGDLS and CDR2 YYNGEE. V was trimmed by 4 bases and J by 6 bases, leaving 11 bases between them. The CDR3 totals 13 residues. CDR3 sequence: CASSPTPGNEQFF. In nucleotides, the CDR3 is TGTGCCAGCAGCCCGACGCCGGGCAATGAGCAGTTCTTC.

The chain carries TRBV6-5 and TRBJ2-2; a possible D gene is TRBD1 (6 bases). The germline CDR1 and CDR2 sequences are MNHEY and SVGAGI. There are 15 residues in the CDR3. Trimming left V 5 bases short and J 2 bases short, with 12 bases between. CDR3 protein: CASSPWTVNTGELFF. CDR3 sequence (DNA): TGTGCCAGCAGTCCTTGGACAGTAAACACCGGGGAGCTGTTTTTT.

This clone was observed once. V is TRBV27 and J is TRBJ2-7; 8 bases are a match to TRBD1. The J segment lost 2 bases and the V segment lost 6 bases, leaving 9 bases of the junction unmatched. Germline V gene data show CDR1 as MNHEY and CDR2 as SMNVEV (reference sequence). The CDR3 runs to 15 residues. In DNA, the CDR3 is TGTGCCAGCAGATCCTTCGGACAGGGAACCTACGAGCAGTACTTC. Amino acids: CASRSFGQGTYEQYF.

The chain carries TRBV6-1 and TRBJ2-4; 8 bases map to TRBD1. The length of the CDR3 is 14 residues. V shed 7 bases and J 6 bases; nucleotides not matched to a gene: 8. Germline CDR1 reads MNHNS; CDR2 reads SASEGT. For the CDR3, the DNA is TGTGCCAGCACCTTACAGGGGGTCGGAAACATTCAGTACTTC. Its translation: CASTLQGVGNIQYF.

The chain has TRBV11-1 and TRBJ1-1, with 12 bases fitting TRBD1. J was trimmed by 2 bases and V by 4 bases; bases with no gene match: 2. The CDR3 sequence is 15 residues long. Looked up from germline, CDR1 is SGHAT and CDR2 is FQDESV (reference sequence). CDR3: CASSWDRGRNTEAFF. In nucleotides, the CDR3 is TGTGCCAGCAGCTGGGACAGGGGGCGAAACACTGAAGCTTTCTTT.

This clone appeared a single time. The chain recombines TRBV7-9 with TRBJ2-1, with D maybe TRBD1 (5 bases). The CDR3 contains 14 residues. V dropped 2 bases and J dropped 6 bases, with 11 bases sitting between them. CDR1 is SEHNR and CDR2 is FQNEAQ in the germline V gene (reference sequence). The CDR3: CASSLSQGRNEQFF. In DNA form, the CDR3 reads TGTGCCAGCAGCTTAAGCCAGGGCCGCAATGAGCAGTTCTTC.

This chain uses TRBV5-1 with TRBJ2-1, with D perhaps TRBD1 (5 bases). The V end was cut by 0 bases, the J end by 3 bases, with 13 bases between. Germline V gene lookup returns CDR1 SGHRS and CDR2 YFSETQ. CDR3 length: 16 residues. Here the CDR3 reads CASSLGAGIGYNEQFF. The DNA for the CDR3 is TGCGCCAGCAGCTTGGGGGCAGGGATAGGCTACAATGAGCAGTTCTTC. Using reference TRBV5-1 and TRBJ2-1 for the parts outside the CDR3, the full variable domain is KAGVTQTPRYLIKTRGQQVTLSCSPISGHRSVSWYQQTPGQGLQFLFEYFSETQRNKGNFPGRFSGRQFSNSRSEMNVSTLELGDSALYLCASSLGAGIGYNEQFFGPGTRLTVL.

This clone was seen only a few times. The chain uses TRBV11-2 and TRBJ2-7; D is uncertain. Trimming removed 3 bases at V and 0 bases at J, with 12 bases between. The CDR3 sequence is 15 residues long. Germline CDR1 SGHAT, CDR2 FQNNGV. CDR3 sequence (DNA): TGTGCCAGCAGCTTTTTACCGGCCCCCTCCTACGAGCAGTACTTC. Translating it yields CASSFLPAPSYEQYF.

CDR3 loop: CASRPGTDSYEQYF. The CDR3, as DNA: TGTGCCAGCAGGCCGGGGACAGATTCCTACGAGCAGTACTTC. The chain has TRBV5-6 and TRBJ2-7; 7 nucleotides align to TRBD1. Germline values: CDR1 SGHDT, CDR2 YYEEEE. The V segment lost 5 bases and the J segment 1 base; nucleotides outside the gene matches: 6. The CDR3 consists of 14 residues. Looking up the rest from reference TRBV5-6 and TRBJ2-7 gives the full variable domain: DAGVTQSPTHLIKTRGQQVTLRCSPKSGHDTVSWYQQALGQGPQFIFQYYEEEERQRGNFPDRFSGHQFPNYSSELNVNALLLGDSALYLCASRPGTDSYEQYFGPGTRLTVT.

The chain uses TRBV11-2 and TRBJ1-5; the D is unclear. The V end lost 4 bases, the J end lost 4 bases, and 5 bases lay between the germline ends. The CDR3 spans 12 residues. The germline V gene encodes CDR1 SGHAT and CDR2 FQNNGV. The CDR3 sequence is CASSSQNQPQHF. The CDR3 DNA sequence: TGTGCCAGCAGCTCGCAGAATCAGCCCCAGCATTTT. Complete variable domain (other parts from reference TRBV11-2 and TRBJ1-5): EAGVAQSPRYKIIEKRQSVAFWCNPISGHATLYWYQQILGQGPKLLIQFQNNGVVDDSQLPKDRFSAERLKGVDSTLKIQPAKLEDSAVYLCASSSQNQPQHFGDGTRLSIL.

The chain carries TRBV6-1 and TRBJ1-2; D is uncertain. Per the germline V gene, CDR1 is MNHNS and CDR2 is SASEGT. This CDR3 spans 14 amino acids. V was trimmed by 0 bases and J by 2 bases, leaving 7 bases between them. The CDR3 DNA reads as TGTGCCAGCAGTGAAGCGCACGGAAACTATGGCTACACCTTC. Its protein is CASSEAHGNYGYTF.

The chain joins TRBV7-9 to TRBJ2-3, with 8 bases matching TRBD2. J lost 3 bases, V lost 0 bases, and 8 bases had no gene match. The germline gives CDR1 SEHNR, CDR2 FQNEAQ (reference sequence). The CDR3 covers 17 residues. The CDR3 here is CASSLADRGLETDTQYF. For the CDR3, the DNA is TGTGCCAGCAGCTTAGCGGATAGGGGACTAGAGACAGATACGCAGTATTTT. Full variable domain (rest looked up from reference TRBV7-9 and TRBJ2-3): DTGVSQNPRHKITKRGQNVTFRCDPISEHNRLYWYRQTLGQGPEFLTYFQNEAQLEKSRLLSDRFSAERPKGSFSTLEIQRTEQGDSAMYLCASSLADRGLETDTQYFGPGTRLTVL.